A single T cell receptor (beta chain) is shown here with its context. Its antigen is not identified. The data belong to a study of identifying expanded T cells in peripheral blood. General study results and limits: Technical replicates showed roughly 1.2 changed clones; around 2 weeks roughly 18; four weeks 19. Approximately two-week clone count variance significantly increased as total template count grew.

No infections or other immune events were documented during collection. The CDR3 has 14 residues. The V and J ends lost 3 bases and 5 bases respectively, with 14 bases between them. The germline CDR1 and CDR2 sequences are SGHNT and YYREEE (reference sequence). The data were produced by immunoSEQ multiplex PCR, yet TCRdb's version contains in-frame clones alone and is incomplete. The sample has nearly 60,000 clones; about nine tenths are singletons. The V call is TRBV5-4, the J call TRBJ2-5, with D possibly TRBD1 on 6 matching bases. This receptor was obtained from a person between 18 and 75 years old in good health. Sequencing was carried out using blood. The CDR3 nucleotides read TGTGCCAGCAGCTCCAGGGGCGCTTCGGAGACCCAGTACTTC. Protein product: CASSSRGASETQYF. Full variable domain (missing parts from reference TRBV5-4 and TRBJ2-5): ETGVTQSPTHLIKTRGQQVTLRCSSQSGHNTVSWYQQALGQGPQFIFQYYREEENGRGNFPPRFSGLQFPNYSSELNVNALELDDSALYLCASSSRGASETQYFGPGTRLLVL.